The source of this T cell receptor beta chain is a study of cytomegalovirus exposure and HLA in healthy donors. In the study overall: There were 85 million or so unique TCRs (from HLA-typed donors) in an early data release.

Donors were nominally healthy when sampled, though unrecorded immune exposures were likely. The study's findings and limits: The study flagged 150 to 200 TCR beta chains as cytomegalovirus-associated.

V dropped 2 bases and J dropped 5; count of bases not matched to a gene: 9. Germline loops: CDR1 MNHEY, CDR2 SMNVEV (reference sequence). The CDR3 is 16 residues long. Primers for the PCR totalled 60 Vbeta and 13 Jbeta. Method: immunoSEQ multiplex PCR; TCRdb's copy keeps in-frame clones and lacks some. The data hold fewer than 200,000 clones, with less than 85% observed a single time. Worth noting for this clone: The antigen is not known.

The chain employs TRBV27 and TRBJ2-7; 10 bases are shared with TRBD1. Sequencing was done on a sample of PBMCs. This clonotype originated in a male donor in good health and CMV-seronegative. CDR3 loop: CASSLRGQGITHEQYF. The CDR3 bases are TGTGCCAGCAGTTTAAGGGGACAGGGGATTACCCACGAGCAGTACTTC.